This TCR beta chain appears in the sequencing data of a study of shared clonotypes between healthy human individuals. Study details: Participating donors consisted of a couple of women and three men aged 18 to 49.

Subsets obtained from CD4+ cells comprised CD45RA+ naive and CD45RA-negative memory cells. Trimming removed 5 bases from V and 2 bases from J, with 9 bases in between. The CDR3 covers 14 residues. CDR1 and CDR2 from the germline V gene are SGHTA and FQGNSA. It was at deep level that the assay was run. Genomic DNA of each subset was evenly split across several immunoSEQ plates. Data came from immunoSEQ multiplex PCR; TCRdb stores just in-frame clones and leaves some out. The table shows millions of clones, with approximately 94% occurring only once. Material: naive CD4+ T cells sorted from blood. Subset of the sample: CD45RA+ positively selected. The clonotype originates from a young man in good health. The rearrangement uses TRBV7-2 and TRBJ1-4, with D unclear. In DNA, the CDR3 is TGTGCCAGCAGCACCGGGTACACTAATGAAAAACTGTTTTTT. Residues: CASSTGYTNEKLFF.